Presented here are 28 T cell receptor beta chains from one specimen sequenced in a study of cytomegalovirus exposure and HLA in healthy donors. With 60 Vbeta and 13 Jbeta primers, the PCR was carried out. Only in-frame clones appear in the TCRdb table, and some are missing; sequencing was by immunoSEQ multiplex PCR. The sample contains hundreds of thousands of clones, 65% to 90% of which appear only once. The sample consisted of PBMCs. These receptors were taken from a girl aged 10 to 17 in good health and CMV-seronegative.

CDR3 coding DNA: TGTGCCAGCAGCAAAGCCAGGGGCTCGCCCTCCTACGAGCAGTACTTC. As protein: CASSKARGSPSYEQYF. The V call is TRBV21-1, the J call TRBJ2-7; the table gives TRBD1 as D, unverified against the DNA. TRBV21-1 is recorded as a pseudogene. This CDR3 contains 16 residues.

V and J are TRBV19 and TRBJ1-1; TRBD1 agrees at 7 bases. The germline V gene encodes CDR1 LNHDA and CDR2 SQIVND (reference sequence). J gave up 2 bases and V 5 bases, and 8 bases lay outside the gene matches. This CDR3 is built from 15 residues. The CDR3 DNA is TGTGCCAGTAGTGCGGGGACAGTACCTAACACTGAAGCTTTCTTT. This translates into CASSAGTVPNTEAFF.

This clone showed up just a few times. CDR3 region: CATWGGSYEQYF. The CDR3 DNA sequence: TGTGCCACCTGGGGAGGAAGTTACGAGCAGTACTTC. This chain links TRBV6-1 with TRBJ2-7; weak D call: TRBD2 (6 bases). The V end was cut by 10 bases, the J end by 4 bases, with 14 bases between. This CDR3 is 12 amino acids long. Germline-derived CDR1 and CDR2 are MNHNS and SASEGT.

The rearrangement links TRBV28 to TRBJ1-4; possible D gene TRBD1, 6 bases. The CDR3 extends over 14 amino acids. The germline CDR1 and CDR2 sequences are MDHEN and SYDVKM. Trimming removed 4 bases from V and 14 bases from J, with 20 bases in between. The DNA of the CDR3 is TGTGCCAGCAGTTCCGGGGACAACCTAAATCACCTGTTTTTT. Protein: CASSSGDNLNHLFF.

This rearrangement joins TRBV6-1 to TRBJ2-3, with TRBD2 matching 16 bases. Per germline, CDR1 MNHNS and CDR2 SASEGT. V lost 6 bases and J lost 4; bases outside the gene matches: 1. This CDR3 is 15 amino acids long. CDR3 amino acids: CASRGLAGGPDTQYF. The CDR3 DNA reads TGTGCCAGCAGGGGACTAGCGGGGGGGCCAGATACGCAGTATTTT.

The rearrangement links TRBV19 to TRBJ2-6; 8 bases match TRBD1. Germline V gene lookup returns CDR1 LNHDA and CDR2 SQIVND (reference sequence). This CDR3 has 18 residues. V dropped 5 bases and J dropped 0; count of bases not matched to a gene: 9. The CDR3: CASSQDRAFPSGANVLTF. CDR3 DNA: TGTGCCAGTAGTCAGGACAGGGCCTTTCCCTCTGGGGCCAACGTCCTGACTTTC.

This rearrangement joins TRBV5-8 to TRBJ2-7; 7 bases align to TRBD1. V shed 2 bases, J shed 3 bases, and the junction held 8 bases outside the gene matches. CDR3 length equals 15 residues. The germline V gene has CDR1 SGHTS and CDR2 YDEGEE. This CDR3 is CASSLGGRKNYEQYF. DNA for the CDR3: TGTGCCAGCAGCTTAGGGGGCAGGAAAAACTACGAGCAGTACTTC.

This chain joins TRBV28 and TRBJ2-1, with D possibly matching TRBD2 (5 bases). CDR3 size: 11 residues. Looked up from germline, CDR1 is MDHEN and CDR2 is SYDVKM. Trimming took 8 bases from V and 7 from J, leaving 9 bases between them. The CDR3 sequence: CASGGQNEQFF. CDR3 coding DNA: TGTGCCAGCGGAGGTCAGAATGAGCAGTTCTTC.

This clone was seen a few times. This chain connects TRBV6-1 to TRBJ1-2; 7 nucleotides match TRBD1. J gave up 4 bases and V 4 bases, and 9 bases lay outside the gene matches. The germline V gene encodes CDR1 MNHNS and CDR2 SASEGT. The CDR3 covers 15 residues. This CDR3 is CASSGQGTRGYGYTF. The CDR3 bases are TGTGCCAGCAGTGGACAGGGCACGAGGGGCTATGGCTACACCTTC.

V gene TRBV5-6 combines with J gene TRBJ1-1; D gene unclear. The CDR3 has 14 amino acids. V lost 1 base, J lost 0 bases, and 7 bases lay in between. The germline V gene encodes CDR1 SGHDT and CDR2 YYEEEE. CDR3 nucleotides: TGTGCCAGCAGCTTGCGTAGATTGAACACTGAAGCTTTCTTT. Amino acids: CASSLRRLNTEAFF.

The chain couples TRBV27 to TRBJ2-7; D possibly corresponds to TRBD1 (5 bases). V lost 4 bases and J lost 2, with 15 bases in between. Germline loops: CDR1 MNHEY, CDR2 SMNVEV (reference sequence). The CDR3 is made up of 15 amino acids. The CDR3 DNA reads as TGTGCCAGCAGTTCGCGGCTGCAGGGTCCCTACGAGCAGTACTTC. This sequence encodes CASSSRLQGPYEQYF.

The chain is built from TRBV10-1 and TRBJ1-1; D is ambiguous. Trimming removed 4 bases from V and 0 bases from J, with 6 bases in between. Germline CDR1 reads WNHNN; CDR2 reads SYGVQD (reference sequence). This CDR3 region has 13 residues. CDR3 nucleotide sequence: TGCGCCAGCAGTGGAACTATGAACACTGAAGCTTTCTTT. It codes for CASSGTMNTEAFF.

The genes are TRBV7-9 and TRBJ2-1; D perhaps matches TRBD2 (6 bases). CDR1 is SEHNR, CDR2 FQNEAQ, per germline (reference sequence). There are 14 residues in the CDR3. Trimming left V 1 base short and J 6 bases short, with 10 bases between. As DNA, the CDR3 is TGTGCCAGCAGCTTAGGAAGGACTATCAATGAGCAGTTCTTC. It encodes CASSLGRTINEQFF.

The genes are TRBV7-8 and TRBJ2-7; 8 nucleotides line up with TRBD2. Germline assignment: CDR1 SGHVS and CDR2 FQNEAQ. The J segment lost 4 bases and the V segment lost 5 bases, leaving 7 bases of the junction unmatched. This CDR3 has 14 amino acids. This CDR3 is CASSPGLGFYEQYF. CDR3 in DNA: TGTGCCAGCAGCCCGGGACTAGGATTTTACGAGCAGTACTTC.

V usage is TRBV6-5 and J usage is TRBJ2-3; 10 bases match TRBD1. Germline loops: CDR1 MNHEY, CDR2 SVGAGI. Trimming at V came to 0 bases and at J to 3 bases, leaving 3 bases not matched to a gene. The CDR3 has 16 amino acids. Here the CDR3 DNA reads TGTGCCAGCAGTTACTCGGGGACAGGGGCGACAGATACGCAGTATTTT. Translation gives CASSYSGTGATDTQYF.

The rearrangement joins TRBV5-8 to TRBJ1-4; weak D call: TRBD1 (5 bases). Between the trimmed V and J ends, which lost 1 base and 6 bases, there was a span of 10 bases. There are 14 residues in the CDR3. Germline V gene sequence: CDR1 SGHTS, CDR2 YDEGEE. DNA for the CDR3: TGTGCCAGCAGCTTGCTTCGGGGGGATGAAAAACTGTTTTTT. Protein sequence: CASSLLRGDEKLFF.

The rearrangement links TRBV7-6 to TRBJ1-1, with a weak D call TRBD1 (6 bases). Germline lookup yields CDR1 SGHVS and CDR2 FNYEAQ. The CDR3 covers 18 residues. V was clipped by 1 base and J by 0 bases, with 18 bases between them. CDR3 region: CASSLGGAGALMNTEAFF. The DNA for the CDR3 is TGTGCCAGCAGCTTAGGGGGGGCGGGGGCGCTTATGAACACTGAAGCTTTCTTT.

The chain recombines TRBV27 with TRBJ1-2; 8 bases agree with TRBD1. This CDR3 region has 12 residues. V shed 8 bases and J 2 bases; nucleotides not matched to a gene: 1. From germline, CDR1 is MNHEY and CDR2 SMNVEV (reference sequence). The CDR3 DNA sequence: TGTGCCAGCGGACAGGGCAACTATGGCTACACCTTC. Translated: CASGQGNYGYTF.

The chain uses TRBV7-3 and TRBJ1-1, with D possibly being TRBD1 (6 bases). The V gene lost 9 bases and the J gene lost 1 base, with 12 bases spanning the gap. From germline, CDR1 is SGHTA and CDR2 FQGTGA. This CDR3 has 13 amino acids. DNA for the CDR3: TGTGCCAGTGCCCAACAGGGGAACACTGAAGCTTTCTTT. Its translation is CASAQQGNTEAFF.

This clone came up a few times. The chain recombines TRBV30 with TRBJ1-1, with TRBD1 identical over 7 bases. CDR3 length: 13 residues. J was trimmed by 3 bases and V by 4 bases; bases with no gene match: 5. Germline V gene sequence: CDR1 GTSNPN, CDR2 SVGIG (reference sequence). CDR3 protein: CAWMVTGDTEAFF. The CDR3 nucleotides are TGTGCCTGGATGGTCACAGGGGACACTGAAGCTTTCTTT.

The sample holds one count of this clone. The rearrangement uses TRBV11-2 and TRBJ2-7; D ambiguous. The ends were cut back, 5 bases at V and 2 bases at J, with 13 bases in the middle. The CDR3 runs 14 residues. In germline, CDR1 is SGHAT, CDR2 FQNNGV. Written as DNA, the CDR3 is TGTGCCAGCAGCCCGAACGGTCCCACCTACGAGCAGTACTTC. Protein product: CASSPNGPTYEQYF.

This clone was seen more than once but under ten times. The chain has TRBV5-6 and TRBJ1-1; TRBD1 is a possible D gene (6 bases). V dropped 5 bases and J dropped 1 base, with 12 bases sitting between them. The V gene's germline CDR1 is SGHDT and CDR2 YYEEEE. CDR3 length: 14 residues. The CDR3 DNA follows: TGTGCCAGCAGTAAGGGGGTAGGGAACACTGAAGCTTTCTTT. Amino acids: CASSKGVGNTEAFF. Full variable domain (rest looked up from reference TRBV5-6 and TRBJ1-1): DAGVTQSPTHLIKTRGQQVTLRCSPKSGHDTVSWYQQALGQGPQFIFQYYEEEERQRGNFPDRFSGHQFPNYSSELNVNALLLGDSALYLCASSKGVGNTEAFFGQGTRLTVV.

The chain uses TRBV5-1 and TRBJ2-5; TRBD2 agrees at 12 bases. The length of the CDR3 is 16 residues. J gave up 3 bases and V 0 bases, and 3 bases lay outside the gene matches. Looked up from germline, CDR1 is SGHRS and CDR2 is YFSETQ. The CDR3 DNA sequence: TGCGCCAGCAGCTTGGGGGGACTAGCGGGTGAAGAGACCCAGTACTTC. It translates to CASSLGGLAGEETQYF.

V usage is TRBV27 and J usage is TRBJ1-2; 7 bases match TRBD1. The CDR3 runs 12 residues. Trimming cost V 8 bases and J 4 bases; bases outside gene matches: 4. In germline, CDR1 is MNHEY, CDR2 SMNVEV (reference sequence). This chain's CDR3 is CASATGPYGYTF. The CDR3 coding sequence is TGTGCCAGCGCGACAGGGCCCTATGGCTACACCTTC.

J is TRBJ1-4 and V is TRBV6-1; D is unresolved. With 2 bases removed from V and 0 bases from J, the gap between germline ends came to 7 bases. CDR3 length equals 15 residues. Germline V lookup: CDR1 MNHNS, CDR2 SASEGT. The CDR3 loop is CASSEKYATNEKLFF. CDR3 coding DNA: TGTGCCAGCAGTGAAAAATATGCAACTAATGAAAAACTGTTTTTT.

This rearrangement joins TRBV4-1 to TRBJ2-5; maybe TRBD1 (6 bases). With the DNA end fitting TRBJ2-7 better, the J assignment may be wrong. Germline loops: CDR1 MGHRA, CDR2 YSYEKL. This CDR3 is 13 amino acids long. Written as DNA, the CDR3 is TGCGCCAGCACGCCAGGGGCCTCCTACGAGCAGTACTTC. The encoded protein is CASTPGASYEQYF.

This sequence joins TRBV7-3 and TRBJ1-2; no firm D call. V lost 6 bases to trimming and J lost 4 bases, with 6 bases between them. The CDR3 spans 11 residues. The germline V gene encodes CDR1 SGHTA and CDR2 FQGTGA. CDR3 sequence: CASRPGYGYTF. In DNA, the CDR3 is TGTGCCAGCAGACCCGGCTATGGCTACACCTTC.

The chain links TRBV5-8 to TRBJ2-5, with D tentatively TRBD2 (5 bases). Trimming took 1 base from V and 7 from J, leaving 14 bases between them. There are 14 residues in the CDR3. The germline CDR1 and CDR2 sequences are SGHTS and YDEGEE. CDR3 loop: CASSLPGIGSTQYF. The DNA of the CDR3 is TGTGCCAGCAGCTTGCCCGGGATTGGGTCGACCCAGTACTTC.